A selection of T cell receptor beta chains follows, all from one sample in a study of T-cell memory formation after mild COVID-19. Each CDR3 protein is one row after TCRdb ran MiXCR on the 5' RACE reads. The sample holds around 450,000 distinct CDR3 sequences, around 20% seen once. Sequencing input: PBMCs or a T cell subset sorted from them (not recorded which). These receptors originate from an adult woman who had mild COVID-19 (a few samples of this study predate the infection). Cell type and time point are not known. The CDR3 runs from the conserved cysteine through the conserved F or W. Each record gives: J gene, D gene, clone size, V gene, CDR3 length, CDR3 DNA, CDR3 protein. D genes are given only for firm matches. Where a row states a size, it is once, few, many or the class of an expanded clone; other rows omit it.

j_gene: TRBJ1-1
d_gene: .
abundance: .
v_gene: TRBV7-3
len: 16
CDR3nt: TGTGCCAGCAGCCAAATGGGGCGAGGGACGAACACTGAAGCTTTCTTT
CDR3aa: CASSQMGRGTNTEAFF

j_gene: TRBJ1-1
d_gene: TRBD1
abundance: few
v_gene: TRBV6-6
len: 13
CDR3nt: TGTGCCAGCAGTAGGGGGCTGGGCACTGAAGCTTTCTTT
CDR3aa: CASSRGLGTEAFF

j_gene: TRBJ2-5
d_gene: TRBD2
abundance: .
v_gene: TRBV5-5
len: 16
CDR3nt: TGTGCCAGCAGCTTGGTCTGGGGACTAGACCAATGGACCCAGTACTTC
CDR3aa: CASSLVWGLDQWTQYF

j_gene: TRBJ1-4
d_gene: .
abundance: .
v_gene: TRBV20-1
len: 15
CDR3nt: TGCAGTGCTAGGGCCCTGGGGGGCGGAGAAGAAAAACTGTTTTTT
CDR3aa: CSARALGGGEEKLFF

j_gene: TRBJ2-3
d_gene: TRBD2
abundance: .
v_gene: TRBV11-3
len: 18
CDR3nt: TGTGCCAGCAGCCAAGGGACTAGCGGGGCTCCTAGCACAGATACGCAGTATTTT
CDR3aa: CASSQGTSGAPSTDTQYF

j_gene: TRBJ2-1
d_gene: .
abundance: few
v_gene: TRBV5-1
len: 15
CDR3nt: TGCGCCAGCAGTCAGGGTTCTACGGCCTACAATGAGCAGTTCTTC
CDR3aa: CASSQGSTAYNEQFF

j_gene: TRBJ2-1
d_gene: TRBD2
abundance: .
v_gene: TRBV24-1
len: 14
CDR3nt: TGTGCCACCAGTGGAGATCCTAGCGGGGTTGAGCAGTTCTTC
CDR3aa: CATSGDPSGVEQFF

j_gene: TRBJ2-2
d_gene: .
abundance: few
v_gene: TRBV4-3
len: 13
CDR3nt: TGCGCCAGCAGCCGCCAAGGCGGCGGGGAGCTGTTTTTT
CDR3aa: CASSRQGGGELFF

j_gene: TRBJ2-7
d_gene: .
abundance: .
v_gene: TRBV19
len: 14
CDR3nt: TGTGCCAGTAGTATTAGCGATCGAACCTACGAGCAGTACTTC
CDR3aa: CASSISDRTYEQYF

j_gene: TRBJ1-4
d_gene: TRBD1
abundance: .
v_gene: TRBV4-1
len: 17
CDR3nt: TGCGCCAGCAGCCACCGAATAGGGGGCCCTATGCTTGAAAAACTGTTTTTT
CDR3aa: CASSHRIGGPMLEKLFF

j_gene: TRBJ1-1
d_gene: .
abundance: .
v_gene: TRBV6-2/TRBV6-3
len: 14
CDR3nt: TGTGCCAGCAGTTACGAGACAGTAAACACTGAAGCTTTCTTT
CDR3aa: CASSYETVNTEAFF

j_gene: TRBJ2-3
d_gene: .
abundance: many
v_gene: TRBV27
len: 14
CDR3nt: TGTGCCAGCAGTTTACGGGTGGGACGCGATACGCAGTATTTT
CDR3aa: CASSLRVGRDTQYF

j_gene: TRBJ1-5
d_gene: .
abundance: few
v_gene: TRBV6-2/TRBV6-3
len: 12
CDR3nt: TGTGCCAGCAATGATTACAATCAGCCCCAGCATTTT
CDR3aa: CASNDYNQPQHF

j_gene: TRBJ1-3
d_gene: .
abundance: .
v_gene: TRBV7-2
len: 14
CDR3nt: TGTGCCAGCAGCTTAGGGATCGTGGGAAACACCATATATTTT
CDR3aa: CASSLGIVGNTIYF

j_gene: TRBJ2-5
d_gene: .
abundance: .
v_gene: TRBV6-4
len: 13
CDR3nt: TGTGCCAGCAGCCGAGACATGGGGGAGACCCAGTACTTC
CDR3aa: CASSRDMGETQYF

j_gene: TRBJ2-3
d_gene: TRBD2
abundance: .
v_gene: TRBV6-5
len: 15
CDR3nt: TGTGCCAGCAGGAAACGGGGGGTGGCCACAGATACGCAGTATTTT
CDR3aa: CASRKRGVATDTQYF

j_gene: TRBJ1-5
d_gene: TRBD1
abundance: .
v_gene: TRBV18
len: 18
CDR3nt: TGTGCCAGCTCACCGTTCGCTGGGACAGGGAAATTCAATCAGCCCCAGCATTTT
CDR3aa: CASSPFAGTGKFNQPQHF

j_gene: TRBJ2-7
d_gene: .
abundance: many
v_gene: TRBV7-9
len: 13
CDR3nt: TGTGCCAGCAGCCTCATGCCGGGGGACGAGCAGTACTTC
CDR3aa: CASSLMPGDEQYF

j_gene: TRBJ2-3
d_gene: TRBD1
abundance: many
v_gene: TRBV12-3/TRBV12-4
len: 14
CDR3nt: TGTGCCAGCAGTCGGGACAGACTCACAGATACGCAGTATTTT
CDR3aa: CASSRDRLTDTQYF

j_gene: TRBJ1-5
d_gene: TRBD1
abundance: .
v_gene: TRBV2
len: 14
CDR3nt: TGTGCCACAAGGCGGGGACAGGGAACTCAGCCCCAGCATTTT
CDR3aa: CATRRGQGTQPQHF

j_gene: TRBJ1-2
d_gene: TRBD1
abundance: few
v_gene: TRBV9
len: 13
CDR3nt: TGTGCCAGCAGCGTTGGGACAGGGGATGGCTACACCTTC
CDR3aa: CASSVGTGDGYTF

j_gene: TRBJ2-2
d_gene: TRBD2
abundance: few
v_gene: TRBV29-1
len: 15
CDR3nt: TGCAGCGCCCGGACTAGCGGGAAACAGACCGGGGAGCTGTTTTTT
CDR3aa: CSARTSGKQTGELFF

j_gene: TRBJ2-7
d_gene: .
abundance: few
v_gene: TRBV20-1
len: 15
CDR3nt: TGCAGTGCTAGAGAACTCTTTGGACCCAGAGACGAGCAGTACTTC
CDR3aa: CSARELFGPRDEQYF

j_gene: TRBJ2-7
d_gene: .
abundance: few
v_gene: TRBV20-1
len: 13
CDR3nt: TGCAGTGTCGCAGGGGCTACTGGGTACGAGCAGTACTTC
CDR3aa: CSVAGATGYEQYF

j_gene: TRBJ2-5
d_gene: TRBD2
abundance: many
v_gene: TRBV20-1
len: 15
CDR3nt: TGCAGTGCTCCCCGGACTAGCGGGAGTGGAGAGACCCAGTACTTC
CDR3aa: CSAPRTSGSGETQYF

j_gene: TRBJ2-5
d_gene: TRBD2
abundance: .
v_gene: TRBV29-1
len: 15
CDR3nt: TGCAGCGTCCGAACTAGCGGGCGGTACCAAGAGACCCAGTACTTC
CDR3aa: CSVRTSGRYQETQYF

j_gene: TRBJ2-5
d_gene: TRBD2
abundance: .
v_gene: TRBV9
len: 18
CDR3nt: TGTGCCAGCAGCGCGGGACTAGCGGGGGGGAGCCCCGCGGAGACCCAGTACTTC
CDR3aa: CASSAGLAGGSPAETQYF

j_gene: TRBJ2-7
d_gene: .
abundance: few
v_gene: TRBV5-1
len: 16
CDR3nt: TGCGCCAGCAGCTTGGTTAGGGGGAGTGTAAGCTACGAGCAGTACTTC
CDR3aa: CASSLVRGSVSYEQYF

j_gene: TRBJ2-5
d_gene: TRBD1
abundance: .
v_gene: TRBV7-3
len: 14
CDR3nt: TGTGCCAGCAGTTCGACAGGGGAGGAAGAGACCCAGTACTTC
CDR3aa: CASSSTGEEETQYF

j_gene: TRBJ2-7
d_gene: .
abundance: few
v_gene: TRBV3-1
len: 16
CDR3nt: TGTGCCAGCAGCCAAGATTCGGGGCAGGGAACCTACGAGCAGTACTTC
CDR3aa: CASSQDSGQGTYEQYF

j_gene: TRBJ2-1
d_gene: TRBD2
abundance: many
v_gene: TRBV7-6
len: 17
CDR3nt: TGTGCCAGCAGCTTTCGCGGGAGGGGAAGCTCCTACAATGAGCAGTTCTTC
CDR3aa: CASSFRGRGSSYNEQFF

j_gene: TRBJ1-2
d_gene: TRBD1
abundance: few
v_gene: TRBV7-8
len: 14
CDR3nt: TGTGCCAGCAGCTTGGGACAGGGTGCCTATGGCTACACCTTC
CDR3aa: CASSLGQGAYGYTF

j_gene: TRBJ1-1
d_gene: .
abundance: many
v_gene: TRBV7-9
len: 12
CDR3nt: TGTGCCAGCAGCTTGCCGGGCACTGAAGCTTTCTTT
CDR3aa: CASSLPGTEAFF

j_gene: TRBJ2-3
d_gene: .
abundance: .
v_gene: TRBV12-3/TRBV12-4
len: 14
CDR3nt: TGTGCCAGCACTTACAGGGGGGGAACCTATACGCAGTATTTT
CDR3aa: CASTYRGGTYTQYF

j_gene: TRBJ2-6
d_gene: TRBD1
abundance: once
v_gene: TRBV12-3/TRBV12-4
len: 20
CDR3nt: TGTGCCAGCAGTTTTTCAGGGACAGGGCTTGTAAGCTCTGGGGCCAACGTCCTGACTTTC
CDR3aa: CASSFSGTGLVSSGANVLTF

j_gene: TRBJ2-5
d_gene: .
abundance: .
v_gene: TRBV7-2
len: 14
CDR3nt: TGTGCCAGCAGCCGTATACAGGGAGCAGAGACCCAGTACTTC
CDR3aa: CASSRIQGAETQYF

j_gene: TRBJ2-5
d_gene: TRBD1
abundance: .
v_gene: TRBV4-2
len: 16
CDR3nt: TGTGCCAGCAGCACGGGACAGGGGTCCACGACGGAGACCCAGTACTTC
CDR3aa: CASSTGQGSTTETQYF

j_gene: TRBJ2-7
d_gene: TRBD1
abundance: few
v_gene: TRBV12-3/TRBV12-4
len: 14
CDR3nt: TGTGCCAGCAGTAACAGGGGGAATCAATACGAGCAGTACTTC
CDR3aa: CASSNRGNQYEQYF

j_gene: TRBJ2-5
d_gene: TRBD1
abundance: .
v_gene: TRBV24-1
len: 14
CDR3nt: TGTGCCACCAGTGATTTGGGGACAGAAGAGACCCAGTACTTC
CDR3aa: CATSDLGTEETQYF